Listed below are T cell receptor beta chains from one sample, sequenced in a study of monozygotic twins with inflammatory bowel disease. TCRdb re-called the 5' RACE reads and catalogs CDR3 proteins one per entry, DNA excluded. This sample's table has roughly 160,000 distinct CDR3 sequences. The sample taken for sequencing was blood. Receptors were obtained from a human donor with ulcerative colitis or Crohn's disease, or a healthy co-twin of an affected twin (not recorded which). Both conserved end residues are part of each CDR3. Each record gives: J gene, V gene, CDR3 length, CDR3 protein.

TRBJ2-1 | TRBV4-1 | 16 | CASSPKPSGIYNEQFF
TRBJ1-1 | TRBV3-1 | 15 | CASSQVPQGGAEAFF
TRBJ2-3 | TRBV5-1 | 17 | CASSLEQVFLSADTQYF
TRBJ1-1 | TRBV29-1 | 13 | CSVGGMANTDAFF
TRBJ2-1 | TRBV5-4 | 19 | CASSFPRLAGLSSYNEQFF
TRBJ1-1 | TRBV10-3 | 15 | CAISESRDRSLLAFF
TRBJ2-2 | TRBV6-5 | 12 | CASSPSARELFF
TRBJ1-1 | TRBV5-1 | 12 | CASRHGASEAFF
TRBJ1-5 | TRBV5-1 | 12 | CARTGWNQPQHF
TRBJ1-3 | TRBV7-9 | 17 | CASSLGGTIITGNTIYF
TRBJ1-6 | TRBV21-1 | 17 | CASSKVMRGSNNSPLHF
TRBJ2-7 | TRBV20-1 | 13 | CSARRTSGYEQYF
TRBJ1-1 | TRBV20-1 | 13 | CSTTEGVGTEAFF
TRBJ2-7 | TRBV4-1 | 14 | CASSQGQGSYEQYF
TRBJ1-5 | TRBV27 | 15 | CASSFSGVGNQPQHF
TRBJ1-2 | TRBV20-1 | 15 | CSARRRQAINYGYTF
TRBJ1-6 | TRBV12-3/TRBV12-4 | 14 | CASSLGSYNSPLHF
TRBJ1-3 | TRBV4-2 | 15 | CASSQESGSGNTIYF